This entry lists 30 T cell receptor beta chains sequenced from one sample in a study of patients and donors after allogeneic stem cell transplantation. TCRdb reprocessed the RT-PCR reads via MiXCR and lists one record per CDR3 protein. The table has approximately 410,000 distinct CDR3 sequences, around 15% seen once. The sample consisted of blood, either unsorted or a sorted T cell fraction (not recorded which). The receptors originated from a human donor who was either an allogeneic HSCT recipient or a stem cell or donor lymphocyte infusion donor (not recorded which). It is not recorded whose cells these are; they may come from a transplant donor.

This clonotype appeared many times. The chain is built from TRBV21-1 and TRBJ1-1. TRBV21-1 represents a pseudogene. The CDR3 runs to 14 residues. CDR3 sequence: CASSKGNRPTEAFF. CDR3 nucleotides: TGTGCCAGCAGCAAAGGGAACAGACCCACTGAAGCTTTCTTT.

In this sample, this clonotype turned up many times. This sequence joins TRBV5-1 and TRBJ2-1; 15 bases line up with TRBD2. The CDR3 consists of 20 residues. Germline CDR1 SGHRS, CDR2 YFSETQ. The V gene end was trimmed by 2 bases and the J gene end by 2 bases; junction bases not matched to a gene: 11. The CDR3 DNA sequence: TGCGCCAGCAGCTTTTCCTGGGGACTAGCGGGAGGAGGGCCCTACAATGAGCAGTTCTTC. Its protein is CASSFSWGLAGGGPYNEQFF.

The chain is built from TRBV24-1 and TRBJ1-5, with unresolved D. Germline V gene sequence: CDR1 KGHDR, CDR2 SFDVKD. The V gene lost 12 bases and the J gene lost 9 bases, with 8 bases spanning the gap. The CDR3 extends over 9 amino acids. The CDR3 spells CAPSLPQHF. The CDR3 DNA is TGTGCCCCTAGTCTGCCCCAGCATTTT.

This clonotype was picked up many times. This chain uses TRBV25-1 with TRBJ2-3; D gene ambiguous. The CDR3 is 14 residues long. Germline CDR1 is MGHDK and CDR2 is SYGVNS. Deletions cut 2 bases from V and 3 bases from J, with 9 bases between. Here the CDR3 reads CASSEDARTDTQYF. The CDR3 nucleotides are TGTGCCAGCAGTGAAGATGCCCGGACAGATACGCAGTATTTT.

This clonotype was recorded many times. CDR3 nucleotide sequence: TGCAGTGCTAGATCCGGGGCGAACACCGGGGAGCTGTTTTTT. Translated, it gives CSARSGANTGELFF. The rearrangement links TRBV20-1 to TRBJ2-2, with D possibly matching TRBD2 (5 bases). From germline, CDR1 is DFQATT and CDR2 SNEGSKA (reference sequence). Deletions cut 2 bases from V and 0 bases from J, with 7 bases between. The CDR3 spans 14 residues.

Only a few counts were recorded for this clonotype. The J gene is TRBJ2-3, the V gene TRBV9; D gene unclear. V dropped 7 bases and J dropped 0 bases, with 18 bases sitting between them. The germline CDR1 and CDR2 sequences are SGDLS and YYNGEE. This CDR3 has 16 residues. Here the CDR3 reads CASGVSATSSTDTQYF. In DNA, the CDR3 is TGTGCCAGCGGAGTGTCAGCAACCTCTAGCACAGATACGCAGTATTTT.

The chain carries TRBV7-9 and TRBJ2-1; the match to TRBD2 covers 8 bases. CDR3 length: 15 amino acids. In germline, CDR1 is SEHNR, CDR2 FQNEAQ (reference sequence). V gave up 4 bases and J gave up 5 bases; unmatched junction bases: 7. CDR3 region: CASSSWRGADNEQFF. DNA for the CDR3: TGTGCCAGCAGCTCTTGGCGGGGGGCAGACAATGAGCAGTTCTTC.

This clonotype was detected a few times. This chain connects TRBV25-1 to TRBJ2-3; D might be TRBD2 (5 bases). In germline, CDR1 is MGHDK, CDR2 SYGVNS. The CDR3 consists of 14 residues. V lost 4 bases to trimming and J lost 6 bases, with 14 bases between them. CDR3 region: CASSGTAFTDTQYF. In nucleotides, the CDR3 is TGTGCCAGCAGTGGGACTGCATTCACGGATACGCAGTATTTT.

CDR3 region: CASSSSGTRGSDEQFF. In DNA form, the CDR3 reads TGCGCCAGCAGCTCCTCCGGGACTAGGGGCTCTGATGAGCAGTTCTTC. The rearrangement joins TRBV5-1 to TRBJ2-1; 8 nucleotides line up with TRBD2. V lost 3 bases and J lost 8; bases outside the gene matches: 13. Looked up from germline, CDR1 is SGHRS and CDR2 is YFSETQ. This CDR3 has 16 amino acids.

This clonotype has more than one count but fewer than ten. V and J are TRBV10-3 and TRBJ2-3, with TRBD2 matching over 10 bases. Germline loops: CDR1 ENHRY, CDR2 SYGVKD. CDR3 size: 17 residues. V shed 2 bases, J shed 2 bases, and the junction held 7 bases outside the gene matches. CDR3 coding DNA: TGTGCCATCAGTGAGAAAAAAGCGGGGGGGATCACAGATACGCAGTATTTT. Translation: CAISEKKAGGITDTQYF.

This clonotype has at least ten counts. The J gene is TRBJ2-3, the V gene TRBV5-1; D possibly corresponds to TRBD1 (6 bases). The CDR3 contains 15 residues. The germline V and J ends were trimmed by 0 bases and 0 bases, with 8 bases remaining between them. CDR1 is SGHRS, CDR2 YFSETQ, per germline. The CDR3 DNA reads as TGCGCCAGCAGCTTGGTCCAGGGGAGCACAGATACGCAGTATTTT. Translated: CASSLVQGSTDTQYF. The entire variable domain, with the rest obtained from reference TRBV5-1 and TRBJ2-3, is as follows: KAGVTQTPRYLIKTRGQQVTLSCSPISGHRSVSWYQQTPGQGLQFLFEYFSETQRNKGNFPGRFSGRQFSNSRSEMNVSTLELGDSALYLCASSLVQGSTDTQYFGPGTRLTVL.

This clonotype was seen only a few times. The chain has TRBV20-1 and TRBJ2-1, with TRBD1 matching 8 bases. V was pared by 3 bases and J by 3 bases, with 4 bases of the junction left unmatched. The CDR3 spans 14 residues. The germline V gene encodes CDR1 DFQATT and CDR2 SNEGSKA (reference sequence). The CDR3 is CSASRDRGYNEQFF. The DNA of the CDR3 is TGCAGTGCTAGCCGTGACAGGGGCTACAATGAGCAGTTCTTC.

This clonotype appeared many times. V gene TRBV4-3 combines with J gene TRBJ2-1; TRBD1 is a possible D gene (6 bases). The V and J ends lost 1 base and 6 bases respectively, with 7 bases between them. CDR1 is LGHNA and CDR2 is YSLEER in the germline V gene. This CDR3 is 13 amino acids long. CDR3 region: CASSQGTVNEQFF. In nucleotides, the CDR3 is TGCGCCAGCAGCCAAGGGACAGTCAATGAGCAGTTCTTC.

The chain combines TRBV20-1 with TRBJ1-2; TRBD1 agrees at 10 bases. The CDR3 loop spans 14 amino acids. CDR1 and CDR2 (germline): DFQATT, SNEGSKA (reference sequence). In DNA form, the CDR3 reads TGCAGGCCTCAATCGGGGACAGGGGCCACTAGAGTAACCTTC. Amino acids: CRPQSGTGATRVTF.

This chain joins TRBV20-1 and TRBJ2-5; possible D gene TRBD1, 6 bases. V dropped 3 bases and J dropped 5 bases, with 13 bases sitting between them. The CDR3 is 13 amino acids. The germline V gene has CDR1 DFQATT and CDR2 SNEGSKA (reference sequence). This CDR3 is CSARRQGMETQYF. CDR3 DNA: TGCAGTGCTAGGAGGCAGGGGATGGAGACCCAGTACTTC.

This clonotype has only a few counts. Written as DNA, the CDR3 is TGTGCCAGCAGTTTCGGACTAGCGGGGGTAGTCTCTGGGGCCAACGTCCTGACTTTC. Its translation: CASSFGLAGVVSGANVLTF. This chain links TRBV6-5 with TRBJ2-6, with 13 bases identical to TRBD2. The V gene's germline CDR1 is MNHEY and CDR2 SVGAGI. V dropped 4 bases and J dropped 0; count of bases not matched to a gene: 6. The CDR3 consists of 19 residues.

The chain links TRBV7-2 to TRBJ2-1, with D possibly matching TRBD1 (5 bases). Trimming shortened V by 8 bases and J by 9 bases, and 11 bases separated the two germline ends. The CDR3 spans 11 residues. CDR1 and CDR2 from the germline V gene are SGHTA and FQGNSA. As DNA, the CDR3 is TGTGCCAGCGACTCCCAGGGTGAGCAGTTCTTC. It codes for CASDSQGEQFF.

A remark on this clonotype: A much larger clone differs from this one at a single base, so this may be a read error. This chain connects TRBV11-1 to TRBJ2-5, with 9 bases fitting TRBD1. Trimming removed 5 bases from V and 5 bases from J; junction bases left unmatched: 9. There are 15 residues in the CDR3. CDR1 SGHAT and CDR2 FQDESV come from the germline V gene (reference sequence). The CDR3 bases are TGTGCCAGCAGCCCCGGGACAGGGTTTTTGGAGACCCAGTACTTC. The encoded protein is CASSPGTGFLETQYF.

CDR3 coding DNA: TGTGCCAGCATGTTTGGGTACCCCTACGAGCAGTACTTC. It encodes CASMFGYPYEQYF. The rearrangement joins TRBV12-3 or TRBV12-4 to TRBJ2-7; D remains unclear. V lost 7 bases to trimming and J lost 2 bases, with 12 bases between them. The CDR3 has 13 amino acids.

The rearrangement uses TRBV5-6 and TRBJ2-7, with 7 bases identical to TRBD2. Losses at the gene ends were 1 base for V and 0 bases for J; bases not matched to a gene: 7. CDR3 length: 16 residues. Germline loops: CDR1 SGHDT, CDR2 YYEEEE. CDR3 sequence: CASSLRLGRSSYEQYF. CDR3 coding DNA: TGTGCCAGCAGCTTGAGACTCGGGAGGAGCTCCTACGAGCAGTACTTC.

The CDR3 DNA is TGTGCCAGCAGCCAAGCTACCGGGACAGGGGGCACTGAAGCTTTCTTT. Protein sequence: CASSQATGTGGTEAFF. J is TRBJ1-1 and V is TRBV3-1, with 11 bases identical to TRBD1. The CDR3 contains 16 residues. In germline, CDR1 is LGHDT, CDR2 YNNKEL (reference sequence). V lost 1 base to trimming and J lost 4 bases; unmatched junction nucleotides: 5.

This clonotype appeared a few times. This chain connects TRBV7-9 to TRBJ1-1; D ambiguous. The CDR3 is 16 amino acids. V was cut by 5 bases and J by 1 base, with 17 bases left in between. Germline CDR1 and CDR2: SEHNR and FQNEAQ (reference sequence). As DNA, the CDR3 is TGTGCCAGCAGCCCCCGGGGTGGGCCCTCGAACACTGAAGCTTTCTTT. This sequence encodes CASSPRGGPSNTEAFF.

This clonotype was detected ten times or more. V is TRBV29-1 and J is TRBJ2-5; D may be TRBD1 (5 bases). CDR3 length: 15 amino acids. The V gene's germline CDR1 is SQVTM and CDR2 ANQGSEA. The germline V and J ends were trimmed by 5 bases and 2 bases, with 18 bases remaining between them. CDR3 DNA: TGCAGCGTTCGCAGGGTCGTATGGGATCAAGAGACCCAGTACTTC. Translated, it gives CSVRRVVWDQETQYF.

The table lists this clonotype with many counts. The rearrangement uses TRBV10-3 and TRBJ1-2; possible D gene TRBD1, 5 bases. This CDR3 has 16 amino acids. Germline CDR1 reads ENHRY; CDR2 reads SYGVKD. The V end lost 0 bases, the J end lost 8 bases, and 19 bases lay between the germline ends. The CDR3: CAISESGGHNTGGYTF. CDR3 bases: TGTGCCATCAGTGAGTCAGGTGGACATAATACGGGAGGCTACACCTTC.

This clonotype showed up just a few times. The chain carries TRBV6-2 or TRBV6-3 and TRBJ2-1; D tentatively fits TRBD1 or TRBD2 (5 bases each). Germline CDR1 is MNHEY and CDR2 is SVGEGT. The V end lost 7 bases, the J end lost 8 bases, and 15 bases lay between the germline ends. This CDR3 spans 13 amino acids. This CDR3 reads CASTGSRADEQFF. The DNA of the CDR3 is TGTGCCAGCACGGGATCCAGGGCCGATGAGCAGTTCTTC.

This clonotype was seen a few times. The CDR3 nucleotides read TGTGCCACCAGTGATTTGGTACAGGGAGTCAGCACCGGGGAGCTGTTTTTT. Translated: CATSDLVQGVSTGELFF. This sequence joins TRBV24-1 and TRBJ2-2, with a weak D call TRBD1 (6 bases). Germline values: CDR1 KGHDR, CDR2 SFDVKD. The V end lost 0 bases, the J end lost 4 bases, and 14 bases lay between the germline ends. The CDR3 is 17 residues long.

This clonotype turned up a few times. The CDR3 loop reads CASSLGGSTNEKLFF. The CDR3 DNA follows: TGTGCCAGCAGTTTAGGGGGTTCAACTAATGAAAAACTGTTTTTT. The chain links TRBV12-3 or TRBV12-4 to TRBJ1-4; D is ambiguous. The CDR3 is 15 amino acids. V shed 1 base and J shed 0 bases, with 6 bases lying between them.

The DNA for the CDR3 is TGTGCCAGCAGCATACAGGGGGTCCACGAGCAGTACTTC. Amino acids: CASSIQGVHEQYF. The rearrangement links TRBV21-1 to TRBJ2-7; TRBD1, as called in the table, went unchecked against the DNA. TRBV21-1 is shown as a pseudogene. This CDR3 spans 13 amino acids.

The chain has TRBV5-1 and TRBJ1-1; D unresolved. CDR3 length equals 14 residues. V was clipped by 2 bases and J by 1 base, with 9 bases between them. The germline gives CDR1 SGHRS, CDR2 YFSETQ. CDR3 coding DNA: TGCGCCAGCAGCTTTTCTACAGAGAACACTGAAGCTTTCTTT. Translating it yields CASSFSTENTEAFF.

Ten or more counts support this clonotype. The chain combines TRBV5-1 with TRBJ1-6; possible D gene TRBD1, 6 bases. Looked up from germline, CDR1 is SGHRS and CDR2 is YFSETQ. The length of the CDR3 is 15 residues. The V end was cut by 0 bases, the J end by 5 bases, with 9 bases between. Here the CDR3 reads CASSLGTGNNSPLHF. The CDR3 DNA reads as TGCGCCAGCAGCTTGGGTACAGGGAATAATTCACCCCTCCACTTT.